The TCR beta chain under discussion was sequenced for a study of T cells in localized non-small cell lung cancer. Study results and caveats: It was uninvolved adjacent lung that showed the highest T cell clonality, exceeding tumor.

Assay used: immunoSEQ multiplex PCR; TCRdb lists only in-frame clones, some missing. The sample consists of tens of thousands of clones, 87% of them appearing once. Germline CDR1 reads MDHEN; CDR2 reads SYDVKM. The V and J ends lost 0 bases and 7 bases, in that order; junction bases with no gene match: 6. This CDR3 spans 16 amino acids. Details on this clone: What it recognizes is unknown.

The sequence came from a man aged 35 to 69 with stage I squamous cell lung carcinoma. The V call is TRBV28, the J call TRBJ2-1; TRBD1 matches at 10 bases. The specimen comprised peripheral blood, sampled before any cancer treatment. CDR3 sequence reads: CASSLWGQGNGNEQFF. CDR3 nucleotides: TGTGCCAGCAGTTTATGGGGACAGGGGAACGGAAATGAGCAGTTCTTC.